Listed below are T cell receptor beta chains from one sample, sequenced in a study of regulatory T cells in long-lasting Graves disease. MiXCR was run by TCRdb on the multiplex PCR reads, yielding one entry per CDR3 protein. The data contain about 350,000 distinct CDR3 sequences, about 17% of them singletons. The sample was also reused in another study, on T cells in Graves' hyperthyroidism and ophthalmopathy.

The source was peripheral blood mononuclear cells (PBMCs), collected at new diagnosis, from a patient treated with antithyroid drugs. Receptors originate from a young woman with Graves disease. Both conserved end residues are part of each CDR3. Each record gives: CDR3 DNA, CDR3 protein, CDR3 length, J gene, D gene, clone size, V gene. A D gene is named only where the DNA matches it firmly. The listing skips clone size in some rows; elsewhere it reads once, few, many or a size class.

CDR3 DNA: TGCGCCAGCAGCTTGAGGGGCGCGGGGATCCAAGAGACCCAGTACTTC
CDR3 protein: CASSLRGAGIQETQYF
CDR3 length: 16
J gene: TRBJ2-5
D gene: -
clone size: many
V gene: TRBV5-1

CDR3 DNA: TGTGCCACCAGCAGAGACAGGGGGGCCTACGAGCAGTACTTC
CDR3 protein: CATSRDRGAYEQYF
CDR3 length: 14
J gene: TRBJ2-7
D gene: -
clone size: few
V gene: TRBV15

CDR3 DNA: TGTGCCAGCAGCTTTTCGACAGAAACGGCCCCCTACGAGCAGTACTTC
CDR3 protein: CASSFSTETAPYEQYF
CDR3 length: 16
J gene: TRBJ2-7
D gene: -
clone size: many
V gene: TRBV11-2

CDR3 DNA: TGTGCCAGCAGCTTAGGTGTAGGGACAGGAACGACTATCGCCAATCAGCCCCAGCATTTT
CDR3 protein: CASSLGVGTGTTIANQPQHF
CDR3 length: 20
J gene: TRBJ1-5
D gene: TRBD1
clone size: few
V gene: TRBV7-9

CDR3 DNA: TGTGCCAGCAGTGAGGCTGGGGGGGCGCTGAACTATGGCTACACCTTC
CDR3 protein: CASSEAGGALNYGYTF
CDR3 length: 16
J gene: TRBJ1-2
D gene: -
clone size: many
V gene: TRBV2

CDR3 DNA: TGTGCCAGCAGCCCCGGACAGGGGGCGCCGGACACTGAAGCTTTCTTT
CDR3 protein: CASSPGQGAPDTEAFF
CDR3 length: 16
J gene: TRBJ1-1
D gene: TRBD1
clone size: -
V gene: TRBV5-1

CDR3 DNA: TGTGCCTGGGGACGGACAAACACTGAAGCTTTCTTT
CDR3 protein: CAWGRTNTEAFF
CDR3 length: 12
J gene: TRBJ1-1
D gene: -
clone size: many
V gene: TRBV30

CDR3 DNA: TGTGCCAGCAGCTTGGTGGCAGGGGAATACTACGAGCAGTACTTC
CDR3 protein: CASSLVAGEYYEQYF
CDR3 length: 15
J gene: TRBJ2-7
D gene: -
clone size: many
V gene: TRBV5-5

CDR3 DNA: TGCAGCGCTGGGCTAATGACAGATACGCAGTATTTT
CDR3 protein: CSAGLMTDTQYF
CDR3 length: 12
J gene: TRBJ2-3
D gene: -
clone size: -
V gene: TRBV29-1

CDR3 DNA: TGCGCCAGTGGGGCAGATAATAACTATGGCTACACCTTC
CDR3 protein: CASGADNNYGYTF
CDR3 length: 13
J gene: TRBJ1-2
D gene: -
clone size: many
V gene: TRBV5-1

CDR3 DNA: TGTGCCAGTAGTATGTCGGGGGGCCAAGAGACCCAGTACTTC
CDR3 protein: CASSMSGGQETQYF
CDR3 length: 14
J gene: TRBJ2-5
D gene: TRBD2
clone size: -
V gene: TRBV19

CDR3 DNA: TGCGCCAGCAGCTTGTATGGGACAGGGGGCCGTGAGCAGTTCTTC
CDR3 protein: CASSLYGTGGREQFF
CDR3 length: 15
J gene: TRBJ2-1
D gene: TRBD1
clone size: many
V gene: TRBV5-1

CDR3 DNA: TGTGCCAGCAGCTTAGGGATTCACTATGGCTACACCTTC
CDR3 protein: CASSLGIHYGYTF
CDR3 length: 13
J gene: TRBJ1-2
D gene: -
clone size: -
V gene: TRBV7-9

CDR3 DNA: TGCAGCGTTGAGGAGGGGATCCAAGCTGGCTACACCTTC
CDR3 protein: CSVEEGIQAGYTF
CDR3 length: 13
J gene: TRBJ1-2
D gene: -
clone size: -
V gene: TRBV29-1

CDR3 DNA: TGTGCCAGCAGTTTGGGACAGGGGCCATATGGCTACACCTTC
CDR3 protein: CASSLGQGPYGYTF
CDR3 length: 14
J gene: TRBJ1-2
D gene: TRBD1
clone size: many
V gene: TRBV12-3/TRBV12-4

CDR3 DNA: TGTGCCAGCAGCTACACAGGGGGGGGTGTAGAGCAGCCCCAGCATTTT
CDR3 protein: CASSYTGGGVEQPQHF
CDR3 length: 16
J gene: TRBJ1-5
D gene: TRBD1
clone size: few
V gene: TRBV7-3

CDR3 DNA: TGTGCCAGCAGTTCGCGTCCCCAGGGTGGTGCTTTCTTT
CDR3 protein: CASSSRPQGGAFF
CDR3 length: 13
J gene: TRBJ1-1
D gene: -
clone size: many
V gene: TRBV12-3/TRBV12-4

CDR3 DNA: TGTGCCTGGGAACCCGGAACCGGGACAGAGCAGTTCTTC
CDR3 protein: CAWEPGTGTEQFF
CDR3 length: 13
J gene: TRBJ2-1
D gene: -
clone size: many
V gene: TRBV30

CDR3 DNA: TGCGCCAGCAGCCAAGGGGACAGGGCCGCTAACTATGGCTACACCTTC
CDR3 protein: CASSQGDRAANYGYTF
CDR3 length: 16
J gene: TRBJ1-2
D gene: TRBD1
clone size: -
V gene: TRBV4-1

CDR3 DNA: TGTGCCAGCACCTTTAATGCTAGGGGGGAGACCCAGTACTTC
CDR3 protein: CASTFNARGETQYF
CDR3 length: 14
J gene: TRBJ2-5
D gene: -
clone size: many
V gene: TRBV3-1

CDR3 DNA: TGTGCCAGCAGTTTGGCGGGAGTTGGACACTATGGCTACACCTTC
CDR3 protein: CASSLAGVGHYGYTF
CDR3 length: 15
J gene: TRBJ1-2
D gene: -
clone size: many
V gene: TRBV27

CDR3 DNA: TGTGCCATCAGTGAAGGCCAGGGGGTCATCGGCACTGAAGCTTTCTTT
CDR3 protein: CAISEGQGVIGTEAFF
CDR3 length: 16
J gene: TRBJ1-1
D gene: TRBD1
clone size: -
V gene: TRBV10-3

CDR3 DNA: TGTGCCAGCATAAACCCCGGGGAGCTGTTTTTT
CDR3 protein: CASINPGELFF
CDR3 length: 11
J gene: TRBJ2-2
D gene: -
clone size: many
V gene: TRBV7-8

CDR3 DNA: TGTGCCAGCAGTGAGTCGTACAATGAGCAGTTCTTC
CDR3 protein: CASSESYNEQFF
CDR3 length: 12
J gene: TRBJ2-1
D gene: -
clone size: many
V gene: TRBV2

CDR3 DNA: TGTGCCAGCAGGGGGGGGACAGGGACATTCGAGCAGTACTTC
CDR3 protein: CASRGGTGTFEQYF
CDR3 length: 14
J gene: TRBJ2-7
D gene: TRBD1
clone size: many
V gene: TRBV2

CDR3 DNA: TGTGCCAGCGATAAGGGACTTTGGACGGATGGCTACACCTTC
CDR3 protein: CASDKGLWTDGYTF
CDR3 length: 14
J gene: TRBJ1-2
D gene: -
clone size: few
V gene: TRBV19

CDR3 DNA: TGTGTCTGCCAGGGGGACCTCGGCTACACCTTC
CDR3 protein: CVCQGDLGYTF
CDR3 length: 11
J gene: TRBJ1-2
D gene: TRBD1
clone size: -
V gene: TRBV25-1

CDR3 DNA: TGTGCCAGCAGCTTGGAATACGGACGGGACACTGAAGCTTTCTTT
CDR3 protein: CASSLEYGRDTEAFF
CDR3 length: 15
J gene: TRBJ1-1
D gene: -
clone size: few
V gene: TRBV5-4

CDR3 DNA: TGCAGTGCTAGAGCAGGGCAGTACGAGCAGTACTTC
CDR3 protein: CSARAGQYEQYF
CDR3 length: 12
J gene: TRBJ2-7
D gene: -
clone size: many
V gene: TRBV20-1

CDR3 DNA: TGTGCCACCAGTCACCAGGCTCTCACAGATACGCAGTATTTT
CDR3 protein: CATSHQALTDTQYF
CDR3 length: 14
J gene: TRBJ2-3
D gene: -
clone size: few
V gene: TRBV24-1

CDR3 DNA: TGCGCCAGCAGCTTCCCGGGACTAGCGGGGGTCAATGAGCAGTTCTTC
CDR3 protein: CASSFPGLAGVNEQFF
CDR3 length: 16
J gene: TRBJ2-1
D gene: TRBD2
clone size: many
V gene: TRBV5-1

CDR3 DNA: TGTGCCAGCAGCTTAGTCTCGACGAGCAATCAGCCCCAGCATTTT
CDR3 protein: CASSLVSTSNQPQHF
CDR3 length: 15
J gene: TRBJ1-5
D gene: -
clone size: -
V gene: TRBV7-2

CDR3 DNA: TGTGCCAGCCAAGCCGGGGTCCCGGGGGGGGATGAGCAGTTCTTC
CDR3 protein: CASQAGVPGGDEQFF
CDR3 length: 15
J gene: TRBJ2-1
D gene: TRBD2
clone size: many
V gene: TRBV3-1

CDR3 DNA: TGCGCCAGCAGCTTGGGGGCCGGCCGGGGGAATTCACCCCTCCACTTT
CDR3 protein: CASSLGAGRGNSPLHF
CDR3 length: 16
J gene: TRBJ1-6
D gene: -
clone size: -
V gene: TRBV5-1

CDR3 DNA: TGTACCAGCAGTGCGGGGGCATCCCTTTACGAGCAGTACTTC
CDR3 protein: CTSSAGASLYEQYF
CDR3 length: 14
J gene: TRBJ2-7
D gene: -
clone size: -
V gene: TRBV2

CDR3 DNA: TGTGCCAGCAGCCAAGAGGACAGGAACACCGGGGAGCTGTTTTTT
CDR3 protein: CASSQEDRNTGELFF
CDR3 length: 15
J gene: TRBJ2-2
D gene: -
clone size: many
V gene: TRBV3-1

CDR3 DNA: TGTGCCAGCAGCGCCGGGACTAGGACCTACGAGCAGTACTTC
CDR3 protein: CASSAGTRTYEQYF
CDR3 length: 14
J gene: TRBJ2-7
D gene: TRBD2
clone size: many
V gene: TRBV11-2

CDR3 DNA: TGTGCCACCAGCAGCGGTGCGGTATACGAGCAGTACTTC
CDR3 protein: CATSSGAVYEQYF
CDR3 length: 13
J gene: TRBJ2-7
D gene: -
clone size: many
V gene: TRBV15

CDR3 DNA: TGTGCCAGCAGTTCGGGACAGGATAGCACAGATACGCAGTATTTT
CDR3 protein: CASSSGQDSTDTQYF
CDR3 length: 15
J gene: TRBJ2-3
D gene: TRBD1
clone size: many
V gene: TRBV28

CDR3 DNA: TGCGCCAGCAGCTTAAACCAGGGGGCGAGAGGCTATGGCTACACCTTC
CDR3 protein: CASSLNQGARGYGYTF
CDR3 length: 16
J gene: TRBJ1-2
D gene: TRBD1
clone size: -
V gene: TRBV5-1

CDR3 DNA: TGTGCCAGCAGCGGGGACAGCAAAGCTTTCTTT
CDR3 protein: CASSGDSKAFF
CDR3 length: 11
J gene: TRBJ1-1
D gene: TRBD1
clone size: -
V gene: TRBV3-1